This TCR beta chain was identified in a study of T cell clonality in common variable immunodeficiency. The CDR3 consists of 17 residues. In germline, CDR1 is DFQATT, CDR2 SNEGSKA (reference sequence). The V gene end was trimmed by 1 base and the J gene end by 0 bases; junction bases not matched to a gene: 6. Study conclusions and caveats: Reportedly, TCR beta sequences from common variable immunodeficiency showed fewer deletions and N-nucleotide insertions. T cell subpopulation sequencing would be needed to explain CVID clonality.

At least ten counts were recorded for this clone. No antigen is known for it. The observed sequence ends 3 residues before the CDR3 terminus, with the missing tail filled in from the germline J gene. The protocol was immunoSEQ multiplex PCR, while the TCRdb copy is restricted to in-frame clones and leaves out a portion. The specimen has approximately 58,000 clones, none found just once. The receptor was isolated from a person aged 18-70 years in good health. This chain uses TRBV20-1 with TRBJ2-1; 10 positions match TRBD2. Material for sequencing was peripheral blood mononuclear cells. CDR3 sequence: CSARALTSGFSYNEQFF. The CDR3 bases that were read are TGCAGTGCTAGAGCCCTGACTAGCGGGTTCTCCTACAATGAG.